A selection of T cell receptor beta chains follows, all from one sample in a study of T cell responses to AZD1222 COVID-19 vaccine. This table comes from immunoSEQ multiplex PCR, and its TCRdb copy is limited to in-frame clones, with some not included. The sample lists fewer than 150,000 clones, 88% occurring once. The sample was peripheral blood, taken 28 days after the second AZD1222 dose. Source of these receptors: an adult who received the AZD1222 COVID-19 vaccine. CDR3s leave out the opening cysteine and the closing phenylalanine or tryptophan.

TRBV9	ASSSPAGGEAF
TRBV29-1	SSSGGLGYQETQY
TRBV4-3	ASSQGRGETQY
TRBV5-1	ASSPTAGGTGELF
TRBV5-1	ASSLQGDQPQH
TRBV7-9	ASSLEGKRGPYNEQF
TRBV19	ASSPRDSENSPLH
TRBV19	ASTLGVSSGNTIY
TRBV28	ASSLPLSGSWYEQY
TRBV28	ASSSHYGQGGGELF
TRBV5-1	ASSFAAADDEQF
TRBV3-1/TRBV3-2	ASSAREIVGEQY
TRBV27	ASSLGGASRFQPQH
TRBV19	ASSIIGASMQY
TRBV5-1	ASSMGDRGFIHEQF
TRBV12-3/TRBV12-4	ASSFTADQPQH
TRBV28	ASSLPPVITTGELF
TRBV29-1	SVKTGDQPQH
TRBV5-1	ASSWTSGRAGYYNEQF
TRBV19	ASSIFATYNEQF
TRBV19	ASTGTFTGELF
TRBV28	ASSTTRYEQY
TRBV4-1	ASSQDAGGAKNIQY
TRBV5-4	ASSQGESANIQY
TRBV28	ASSPTSGSYEQY
TRBV10-3	AISGGQGLSQPQH
TRBV18	ASSPGFGRTMNTEAF
TRBV5-4	ASSPPLSGELF
TRBV10-2	ASSEPGGANTEAF
TRBV6-4	ASSENDQETQY
TRBV11-2	ASSSYTGELF
TRBV6-1	ASSQAEDTDTQY
TRBV7-2	ASSLGVSGVRETQY
TRBV4-3	ASSQDRPGTGASGGQPQH
TRBV30	AWSRIRGPEEKLF
TRBV29-1	SGAGSNGYT
TRBV7-9	ASSSGQSNYGYT
TRBV27	ASSLGTNEQF
TRBV7-3	ASSLGGANTEAF
TRBV10-3	AISGKEGRTEAF